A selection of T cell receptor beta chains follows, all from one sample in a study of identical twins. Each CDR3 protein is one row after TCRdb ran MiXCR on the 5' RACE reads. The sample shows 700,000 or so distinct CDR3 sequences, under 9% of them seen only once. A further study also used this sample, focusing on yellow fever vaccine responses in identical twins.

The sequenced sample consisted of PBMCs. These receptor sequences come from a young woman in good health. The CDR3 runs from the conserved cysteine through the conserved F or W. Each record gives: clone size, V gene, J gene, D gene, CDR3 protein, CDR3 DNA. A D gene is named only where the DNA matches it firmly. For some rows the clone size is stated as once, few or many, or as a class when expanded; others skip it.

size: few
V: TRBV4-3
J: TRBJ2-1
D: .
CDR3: CASSQDSAGQSNEQFF
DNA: TGCGCCAGCAGCCAAGATTCAGCGGGTCAAAGCAATGAGCAGTTCTTC

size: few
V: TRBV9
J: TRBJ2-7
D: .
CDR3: CASITIQAISYEQYF
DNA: TGTGCCAGCATCACTATCCAAGCAATCTCCTACGAGCAGTACTTC

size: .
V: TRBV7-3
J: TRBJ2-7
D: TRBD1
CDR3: CASSPGTGSHEQYF
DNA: TGTGCCAGCAGCCCAGGGACAGGGAGCCACGAGCAGTACTTC

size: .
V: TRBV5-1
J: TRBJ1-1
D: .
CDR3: CASSFRGPNTEAFF
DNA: TGCGCCAGCAGCTTCAGGGGTCCGAACACTGAAGCTTTCTTT

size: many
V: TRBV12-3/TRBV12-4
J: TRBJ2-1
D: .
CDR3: CASSLAQRQVDEQFF
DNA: TGTGCCAGCAGTTTAGCGCAAAGACAGGTCGATGAGCAGTTCTTC

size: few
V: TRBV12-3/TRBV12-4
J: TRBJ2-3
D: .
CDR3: CASSPGVITDTQYF
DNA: TGTGCCAGCAGTCCCGGGGTGATCACAGATACGCAGTATTTT

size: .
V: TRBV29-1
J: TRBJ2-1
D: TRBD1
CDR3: CSVEGWDRGSYNEQFF
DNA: TGCAGCGTTGAAGGCTGGGACAGAGGCTCCTACAATGAGCAGTTCTTC

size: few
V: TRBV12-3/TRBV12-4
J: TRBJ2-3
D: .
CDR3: CASYRPDTQYF
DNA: TGTGCCAGCTATCGCCCAGATACGCAGTATTTT

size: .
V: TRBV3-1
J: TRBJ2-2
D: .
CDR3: CASSDTGFRAGELFF
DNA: TGTGCCAGCAGCGATACAGGTTTTAGGGCCGGGGAGCTGTTTTTT

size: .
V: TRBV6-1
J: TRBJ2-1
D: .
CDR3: CASWVGQSSYNEQFF
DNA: TGTGCCAGCTGGGTCGGGCAGAGCTCCTACAATGAGCAGTTCTTC

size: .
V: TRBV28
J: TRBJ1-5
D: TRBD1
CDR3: CASSESGQAINQPQHF
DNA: TGTGCCAGCAGCGAATCGGGACAGGCGATCAATCAGCCCCAGCATTTT

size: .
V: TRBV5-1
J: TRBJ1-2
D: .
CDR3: CASSPGGAANYGYTF
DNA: TGCGCCAGCAGCCCCGGAGGGGCAGCTAACTATGGCTACACCTTC

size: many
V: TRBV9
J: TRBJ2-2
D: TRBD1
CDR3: CASSVGQGINTGELFF
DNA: TGTGCCAGCAGCGTAGGACAGGGAATTAACACCGGGGAGCTGTTTTTT

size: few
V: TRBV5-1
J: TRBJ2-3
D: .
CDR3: CASSLARGDRDTQYF
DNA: TGCGCCAGCAGCTTGGCCCGGGGGGACAGAGATACGCAGTATTTT

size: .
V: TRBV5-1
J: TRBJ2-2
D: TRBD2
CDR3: CASSLGTSELNTGELFF
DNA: TGCGCCAGCAGCTTGGGGACTAGCGAACTTAACACCGGGGAGCTGTTTTTT

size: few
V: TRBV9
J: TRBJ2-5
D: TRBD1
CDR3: CASSVSGQGGETQYF
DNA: TGTGCCAGCAGCGTATCGGGACAGGGAGGCGAGACCCAGTACTTC

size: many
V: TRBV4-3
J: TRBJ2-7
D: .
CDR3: CASSQVAIPTYEQYF
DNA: TGCGCCAGCAGCCAGGTAGCGATACCGACTTACGAGCAGTACTTC

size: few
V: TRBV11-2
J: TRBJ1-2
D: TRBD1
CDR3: CASSSRDRGLSGYTF
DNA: TGTGCCAGCAGCTCCCGGGACAGGGGTTTAAGTGGCTACACCTTC

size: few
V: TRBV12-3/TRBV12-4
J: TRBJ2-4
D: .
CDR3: CASRGDTDKNIQYF
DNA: TGTGCCAGCAGAGGGGACACGGATAAAAACATTCAGTACTTC

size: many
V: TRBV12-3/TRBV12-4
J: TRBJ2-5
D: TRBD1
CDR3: CASSLSDRGRETQYF
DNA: TGTGCCAGCAGTTTATCGGACAGGGGGCGAGAGACCCAGTACTTC

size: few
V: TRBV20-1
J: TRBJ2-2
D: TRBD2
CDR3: CSARDLGTSLTGELFF
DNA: TGCAGTGCTAGAGACCTCGGGACTAGCCTCACCGGGGAGCTGTTTTTT

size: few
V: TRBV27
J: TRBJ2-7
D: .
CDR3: CASSLNSGLEQYF
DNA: TGTGCCAGCAGTTTAAACTCAGGGCTCGAGCAGTACTTC

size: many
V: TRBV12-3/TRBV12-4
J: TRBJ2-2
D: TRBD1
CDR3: CASSLWDRKNTGELFF
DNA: TGTGCCAGCAGTTTATGGGACAGGAAGAACACCGGGGAGCTGTTTTTT

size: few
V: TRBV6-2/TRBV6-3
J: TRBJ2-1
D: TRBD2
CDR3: CASSYGSGRAQYNEQFF
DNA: TGTGCCAGCAGTTACGGGAGCGGGAGGGCCCAATACAATGAGCAGTTCTTC

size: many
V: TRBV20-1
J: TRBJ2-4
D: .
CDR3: CSVRSGKAKNIQYF
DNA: TGCAGTGTTCGATCCGGCAAAGCCAAAAACATTCAGTACTTC

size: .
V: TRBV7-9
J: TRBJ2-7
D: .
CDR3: CASSSFVPHEQYF
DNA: TGTGCCAGCAGCTCATTCGTACCCCACGAGCAGTACTTC

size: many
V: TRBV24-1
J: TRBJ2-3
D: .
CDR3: CATSEPGTDTQYF
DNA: TGTGCCACCAGTGAACCGGGCACAGATACGCAGTATTTT

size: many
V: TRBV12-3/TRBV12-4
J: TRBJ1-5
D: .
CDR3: CASSPDRSNQPQHF
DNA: TGTGCCAGCAGTCCCGACAGAAGCAATCAGCCCCAGCATTTT

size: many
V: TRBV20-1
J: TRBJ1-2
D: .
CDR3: CSARQGYGYTF
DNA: TGCAGTGCTAGACAGGGGTATGGCTACACCTTC

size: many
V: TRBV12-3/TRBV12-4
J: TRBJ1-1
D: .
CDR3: CASSLRGNTEAFF
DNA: TGTGCCAGCAGCTTAAGGGGGAACACTGAAGCTTTCTTT

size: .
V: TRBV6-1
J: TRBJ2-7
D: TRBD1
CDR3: CASAHRDRGLYEQYF
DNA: TGTGCCAGCGCCCACCGGGACAGGGGGCTTTACGAGCAGTACTTC

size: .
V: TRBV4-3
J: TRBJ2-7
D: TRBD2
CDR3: CASSRTSGGVYEQYF
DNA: TGCGCCAGCAGCCGAACTAGCGGAGGGGTCTACGAGCAGTACTTC

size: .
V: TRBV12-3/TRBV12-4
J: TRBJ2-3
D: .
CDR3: CASSLGWGLTDTQYF
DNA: TGTGCCAGCAGCTTGGGTTGGGGCCTCACAGATACGCAGTATTTT

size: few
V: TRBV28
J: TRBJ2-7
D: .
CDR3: CASSLLGKVQYF
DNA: TGTGCCAGCAGTTTATTGGGCAAGGTGCAGTACTTC

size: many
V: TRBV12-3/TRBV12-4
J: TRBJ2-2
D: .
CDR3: CASSLSGATGELFF
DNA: TGTGCCAGCAGTTTATCGGGGGCCACCGGGGAGCTGTTTTTT

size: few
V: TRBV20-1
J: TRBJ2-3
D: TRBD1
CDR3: CSASDRGFEADTQYF
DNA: TGCAGTGCTTCCGACAGGGGATTCGAGGCAGATACGCAGTATTTT

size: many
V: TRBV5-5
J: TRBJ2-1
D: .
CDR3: CASSAQGYNEQFF
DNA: TGTGCCAGCAGCGCCCAGGGTTACAATGAGCAGTTCTTC

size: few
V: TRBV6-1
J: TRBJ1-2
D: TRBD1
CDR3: CASSTTGGSGYTF
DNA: TGTGCCAGCAGTACAACAGGGGGCTCTGGCTACACCTTC

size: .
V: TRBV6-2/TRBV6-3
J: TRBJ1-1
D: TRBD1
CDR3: CASRGQGFSSEAFF
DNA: TGTGCCAGCAGAGGACAGGGATTTTCTTCTGAAGCTTTCTTT

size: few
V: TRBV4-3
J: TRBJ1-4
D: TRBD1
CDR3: CASSQDGTDNEKLFF
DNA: TGCGCCAGCAGCCAAGATGGGACAGATAATGAAAAACTGTTTTTT

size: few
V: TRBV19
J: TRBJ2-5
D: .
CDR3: CASSLYTTGQQETQYF
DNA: TGTGCCAGTAGTCTGTATACGACCGGACAGCAAGAGACCCAGTACTTC

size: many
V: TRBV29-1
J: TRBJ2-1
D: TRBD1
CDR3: CSVAAGGNEQFF
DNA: TGCAGCGTTGCAGCAGGGGGCAATGAGCAGTTCTTC

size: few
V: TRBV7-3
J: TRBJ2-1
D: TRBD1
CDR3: CASSPGTGLSNEQFF
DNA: TGTGCCAGCAGTCCCGGGACAGGGTTATCCAATGAGCAGTTCTTC

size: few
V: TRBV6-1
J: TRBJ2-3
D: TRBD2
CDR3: CASSENGGGPTDTQYF
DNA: TGTGCCAGCAGTGAAAATGGCGGGGGGCCCACAGATACGCAGTATTTT

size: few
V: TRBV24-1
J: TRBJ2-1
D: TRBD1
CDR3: CATSDNRGSYNEQFF
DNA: TGTGCCACCAGTGACAACAGGGGATCCTACAATGAGCAGTTCTTC

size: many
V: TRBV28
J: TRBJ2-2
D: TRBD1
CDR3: CASSLGTGVLTGELFF
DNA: TGTGCCAGCAGTTTAGGGACAGGGGTACTCACCGGGGAGCTGTTTTTT

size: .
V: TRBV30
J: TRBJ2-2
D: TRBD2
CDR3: CAWLTIPGGTNTGELFF
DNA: TGTGCCTGGCTGACGATCCCGGGGGGGACGAACACCGGGGAGCTGTTTTTT

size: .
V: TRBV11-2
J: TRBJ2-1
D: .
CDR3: CASSWEGSYNEQFF
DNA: TGTGCCAGCAGCTGGGAAGGGAGCTACAATGAGCAGTTCTTC

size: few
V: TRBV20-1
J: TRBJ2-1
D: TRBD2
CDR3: CSARVAGGSYNEQFF
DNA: TGCAGTGCTAGAGTGGCGGGGGGGTCCTACAATGAGCAGTTCTTC

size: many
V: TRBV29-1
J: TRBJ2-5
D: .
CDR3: CSVGGGRETQYF
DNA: TGCAGCGTGGGGGGTGGGAGGGAGACCCAGTACTTC

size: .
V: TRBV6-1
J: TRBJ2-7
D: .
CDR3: CASSQGVGSPYEQYF
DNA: TGTGCCAGCAGCCAAGGTGTGGGTTCCCCCTACGAGCAGTACTTC

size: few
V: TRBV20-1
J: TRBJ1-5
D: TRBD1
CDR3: CSAREGQGGNQPQHF
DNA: TGCAGTGCTAGAGAGGGACAGGGGGGCAATCAGCCCCAGCATTTT

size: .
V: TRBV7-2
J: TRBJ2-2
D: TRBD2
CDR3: CASSLRGTSGRAFTGELFF
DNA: TGTGCCAGCAGCTTACGCGGGACTAGCGGGAGGGCCTTCACCGGGGAGCTGTTTTTT

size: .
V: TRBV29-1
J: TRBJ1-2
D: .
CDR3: CSVGGRNGYTF
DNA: TGCAGCGTGGGGGGCAGGAATGGCTACACCTTC

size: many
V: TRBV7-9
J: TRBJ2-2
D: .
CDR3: CASSLWTDTGELFF
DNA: TGTGCCAGCAGTCTGTGGACGGACACCGGGGAGCTGTTTTTT

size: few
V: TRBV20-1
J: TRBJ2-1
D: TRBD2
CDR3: CSASGVGTSGNEQFF
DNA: TGCAGTGCTAGTGGGGTGGGGACTAGCGGCAATGAGCAGTTCTTC

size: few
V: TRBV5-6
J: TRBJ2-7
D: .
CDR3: CASSTLHREYYEQYF
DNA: TGTGCCAGCAGCACCCTACACAGGGAATACTACGAGCAGTACTTC

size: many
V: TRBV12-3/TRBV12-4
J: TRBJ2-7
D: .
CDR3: CASSYYASGSYEQYF
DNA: TGTGCCAGCAGCTACTACGCCTCGGGCTCCTACGAGCAGTACTTC

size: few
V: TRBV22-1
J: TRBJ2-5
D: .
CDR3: CPGSARDGHETQYF
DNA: TGTCCTGGGAGCGCCAGGGACGGTCATGAGACCCAGTACTTC

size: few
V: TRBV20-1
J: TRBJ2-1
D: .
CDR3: CSARDQDLSYNEQFF
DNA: TGCAGTGCTAGAGATCAAGACCTCTCCTACAATGAGCAGTTCTTC